This T cell receptor beta chain was recovered during a study of T cells of healthy individuals. Germline V lookup: CDR1 SGHTA, CDR2 FQGNSA. CDR3 length equals 14 residues. The V gene end was trimmed by 7 bases and the J gene end by 9 bases; junction bases not matched to a gene: 12. In TCRdb, the 5' RACE reads were re-called with MiXCR into one record per CDR3 protein. The sample holds about 53,000 distinct CDR3 sequences, roughly 15% seen once. This receptor was taken from a human donor in good health. The genes are TRBV7-2 and TRBJ2-1; 7 bases agree with TRBD2. The CDR3 bases are TGTGCCAGCACCATAGGGAGGGCCGACGTTGAGCAGTTCTTC. The encoded protein is CASTIGRADVEQFF.